Listed below are T cell receptor beta chains from one sample, sequenced in a study of cytomegalovirus exposure and HLA in healthy donors. The table came from immunoSEQ multiplex PCR; TCRdb's copy has only in-frame clones and leaves some out. The data hold about 150,000 clones, with roughly 87% observed a single time. Input material: PBMCs. Receptors originate from a woman in her forties in good health and CMV-seronegative. Each CDR3 is given with its conserved first and last residue. The order of the fields is D gene, J gene, clone size, V gene, CDR3 length, CDR3 protein, CDR3 DNA. D genes are given only for firm matches. The size field is filled for only some rows; it gives once, few, many or a size class.

>-|TRBJ1-1|-|TRBV11-3|13
CASSVDSKIEAFF
TGTGCCAGCAGCGTGGACAGTAAGATTGAAGCTTTCTTT
>-|TRBJ2-1|-|TRBV7-9|13
CASSLVSSNEQFF
TGTGCCAGCAGCTTAGTTAGCTCCAATGAGCAGTTCTTC
>-|TRBJ2-7|-|TRBV27|16
CASSPDRGTVSYEQYF
TGTGCCAGCAGTCCTGATCGGGGGACAGTTTCCTACGAGCAGTACTTC
>-|TRBJ2-3|-|TRBV25-1|16
CASTSNLSGRTDTQYF
TGTGCCAGCACCTCTAACCTAAGCGGACGCACAGATACGCAGTATTTT
>-|TRBJ1-2|-|TRBV2|15
CASSATRQALYGYTF
TGTGCCAGCAGTGCTACCCGACAGGCTCTCTATGGCTACACCTTC
>TRBD2|TRBJ2-7|-|TRBV7-2|14
CASSVLSGRDEQYF
TGTGCCAGCAGCGTCTTATCTGGGAGGGACGAGCAGTACTTC
>-|TRBJ2-1|few|TRBV4-2|16
CASSHNQEGSYNEQFF
TGTGCCAGCAGCCACAATCAGGAGGGTTCCTACAATGAGCAGTTCTTC
>TRBD2|TRBJ2-4|-|TRBV4-1|15
CASSPPGSGSDIQYF
TGCGCCAGCAGCCCCCCGGGTAGCGGGAGTGACATTCAGTACTTC
>-|TRBJ1-1|-|TRBV11-3|16
CASSLAGWQLNTEAFF
TGTGCCAGCAGCTTAGCGGGGTGGCAGTTGAACACTGAAGCTTTCTTT
>TRBD1|TRBJ2-5|-|TRBV5-4|15
CASSLGGTGEETQYF
TGTGCCAGCAGCTTGGGAGGAACAGGGGAGGAGACCCAGTACTTC